This TCR beta chain is from a study of T cell responses to AZD1222 COVID-19 vaccine. About the study: Researchers grouped second doses given at about 4 or about 12 weeks into one pool. Study conclusions and caveats: Seropositivity was recorded at baseline in only 5 or 6 AZD1222 recipients. Spike-specific TCR breadth and depth rose after two AZD1222 doses. Clonal diversity was possibly underestimated; the donors were predominantly white British and more often female.

Assay used: immunoSEQ multiplex PCR; TCRdb lists only in-frame clones, some missing. The sample holds under 70,000 clones, around 75% seen once. The CDR3 spans 11 residues. Per germline, CDR1 DFQATT and CDR2 SNEGSKA (reference sequence). The germline V and J ends were trimmed by 0 bases and 5 bases, with 4 bases remaining between them. Comments on this clone: The antigen is undetermined.

The V call is TRBV20-1, the J call TRBJ1-2; D gene uncertain. The sequencing here drew on peripheral blood, taken on day 0 of AZD1222 vaccination. This TCR derives from an adult in good health. The CDR3 reads CSARDLYGYTF. The CDR3 nucleotides read TGCAGTGCTAGAGACTTGTATGGCTACACCTTC.